The T cell receptor (beta chain) described here comes from a study of beta chain features in type 1 diabetes. The whole isolated RNA underwent reverse transcription, so sequencing captured expressed TCRB transcripts. Read counts averaged approximately 3.6 million for samples of naive, central memory and regulatory T cells. Clones were sequenced by immunoSEQ multiplex PCR, and TCRdb holds only the in-frame ones, with some missing. The sample has more than 300,000 clones, over 12% seen once. The CDR3 runs 12 residues. The V and J ends lost 4 bases and 3 bases respectively, with 7 bases between them. Germline V gene lookup returns CDR1 SQVTM and CDR2 ANQGSEA.

The origin of this receptor is a young woman in good health. The chain couples TRBV29-1 to TRBJ1-5; D call uncertain. Material for sequencing was naive CD4+ T cells from blood. CDR3 in amino acids: CSVGRSNQPQHF. CDR3 DNA: TGCAGCGTTGGGAGATCCAATCAGCCCCAGCATTTT. Variable domain in full (rest from reference TRBV29-1 and TRBJ1-5): SAVISQKPSRDICQRGTSLTIQCQVDSQVTMMFWYRQQPGQSLTLIATANQGSEATYESGFVIDKFPISRPNLTFSTLTVSNMSPEDSSIYLCSVGRSNQPQHFGDGTRLSIL.